The T cell receptor beta chain under discussion was sequenced for a study of shared clonotypes between healthy human individuals. Looking at the study overall: The cohort comprised a couple of women and a few men. Their ages spanned 18 to 49 years.

Notes on this clone: Antigen: not known.

The repertoire was sequenced with immunoSEQ multiplex PCR; TCRdb's copy has only in-frame clones and lacks some. Here the sample spans about 2.4 million clones, 90% to 95% being singletons. CDR3 length: 18 amino acids. The V and J ends lost 6 bases and 0 bases respectively, with 18 bases between them. The germline V gene encodes CDR1 PRHDT and CDR2 FYEKMQ (reference sequence). Overall study findings and caveats: Rarefaction exposed incomplete sorted-subset sequencing despite large depth.

The split of CD4+ cells yielded CD45RA+ naive and CD45RA-negative memory subsets. Input material: naive CD4+ T cells from PBMCs. As to subset: CD45RA+ positively selected. The rearrangement links TRBV13 to TRBJ2-6; tentatively, D is TRBD2 (6 bases). The receptor was isolated from a man aged 18 to 35 in good health. Some clones in this sample may be carry-over from other donors' samples. DNA for the CDR3: TGTGCCAGCAGTTACCCCACGGGAGCCCGCTCTGGGGCCAACGTCCTGACTTTC. It specifies CASSYPTGARSGANVLTF.